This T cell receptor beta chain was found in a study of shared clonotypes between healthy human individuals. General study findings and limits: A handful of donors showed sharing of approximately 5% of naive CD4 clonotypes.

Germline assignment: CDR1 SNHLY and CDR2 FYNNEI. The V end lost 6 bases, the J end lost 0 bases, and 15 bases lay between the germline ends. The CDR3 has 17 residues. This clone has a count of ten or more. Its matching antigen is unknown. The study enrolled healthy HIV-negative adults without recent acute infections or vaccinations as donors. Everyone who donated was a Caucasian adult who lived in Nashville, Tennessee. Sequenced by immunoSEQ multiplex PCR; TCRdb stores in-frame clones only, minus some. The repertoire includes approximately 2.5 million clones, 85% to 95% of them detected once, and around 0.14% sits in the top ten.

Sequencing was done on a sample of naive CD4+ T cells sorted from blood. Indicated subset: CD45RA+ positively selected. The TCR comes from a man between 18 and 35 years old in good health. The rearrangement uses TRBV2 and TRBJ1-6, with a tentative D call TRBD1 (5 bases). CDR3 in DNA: TGTGCCAGCAGCAAAGACAGTTATAGCTCCTATAATTCACCCCTCCACTTT. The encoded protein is CASSKDSYSSYNSPLHF.